The 9 T cell receptor beta chains in this list originate from one sample, sequenced in a study of T cell responses to AZD1222 COVID-19 vaccine. The table came from immunoSEQ multiplex PCR; TCRdb's copy has only in-frame clones and leaves some out. The repertoire consists of tens of thousands of clones, with about 80% occurring once and the leading ten covering about 4%. This specimen consisted of peripheral blood, obtained 28 days after the second AZD1222 dose. The receptor set was obtained from an adult who received the AZD1222 COVID-19 vaccine.

The CDR3 sequence is CSAYSDISYEQYF. CDR3 coding DNA: TGCAGCGCCTACTCCGACATTTCCTACGAGCAGTACTTC. This chain uses TRBV29-1 with TRBJ2-7; D gene ambiguous. The V gene lost 7 bases and the J gene lost 1 base, with 14 bases spanning the gap. The CDR3 is 13 residues long. From germline, CDR1 is SQVTM and CDR2 ANQGSEA.

The chain joins TRBV4-1 to TRBJ1-5; TRBD1 might be the D (6 bases). The CDR3 is 20 residues long. With 0 bases removed from V and 9 bases from J, the gap between germline ends came to 30 bases. Germline V CDR1 and CDR2: MGHRA, YSYEKL. Here the CDR3 reads CASSQDVQPLGQGRVGPQHF. In DNA form, the CDR3 reads TGCGCCAGCAGCCAAGATGTTCAGCCTTTAGGGCAGGGGCGGGTAGGGCCCCAGCATTTT.

The V gene is TRBV30, the J gene TRBJ1-2; D is perhaps TRBD1 (5 bases). The CDR3 runs 14 residues. V was pared by 4 bases and J by 3 bases, with 15 bases between. Germline V gene lookup returns CDR1 GTSNPN and CDR2 SVGIG (reference sequence). The CDR3 region is CAWTRGGRYYGYTF. The CDR3 coding sequence is TGTGCCTGGACCCGCGGGGGGAGGTACTATGGCTACACCTTC. The full variable domain, its missing parts supplied by reference TRBV30 and TRBJ1-2, is SQTIHQWPATLVQPVGSPLSLECTVEGTSNPNLYWYRQAAGRGLQLLFYSVGIGQISSEVPQNLSASRPQDRQFILSSKKLLLSDSGFYLCAWTRGGRYYGYTFGSGTRLTVV.

The genes are TRBV5-1 and TRBJ1-6; TRBD1 matches 8 bases. This CDR3 has 15 residues. V shed 4 bases, J shed 7 bases, and the junction held 7 bases outside the gene matches. Germline assignment: CDR1 SGHRS and CDR2 YFSETQ. The CDR3 protein is CASSSRTGRNSPLHF. The CDR3 DNA follows: TGCGCCAGCAGCAGCCGGACAGGGCGAAATTCACCCCTCCACTTT.

Of note for this clone: Other DNA sequences within the sample encode an identical CDR3. The chain is built from TRBV11-2 and TRBJ2-1, with 8 bases that match TRBD2. Germline trimming cut 5 bases from V and 0 bases from J; bases unmatched to any gene: 9. Germline CDR1 and CDR2: SGHAT and FQNNGV. The CDR3 sequence is 17 residues long. As DNA, the CDR3 is TGTGCCAGCAGCCCTCGGGGGGGGCTTAGCTCCTACAATGAGCAGTTCTTC. It yields the protein CASSPRGGLSSYNEQFF.

The chain recombines TRBV14 with TRBJ2-3; 9 positions agree with TRBD1. With 4 bases clipped from V and 2 bases from J, the junction kept 7 bases outside the gene matches. Germline lookup yields CDR1 SGHDN and CDR2 FVKESK. CDR3 length: 16 amino acids. This chain's CDR3 is CASSLDRGFITDTQYF. The CDR3 DNA is TGTGCCAGCAGCCTGGACAGGGGTTTCATCACAGATACGCAGTATTTT.

V gene TRBV5-6 combines with J gene TRBJ2-3; 9 bases are shared with TRBD2. CDR1 and CDR2 from the germline V gene are SGHDT and YYEEEE. V was pared by 1 base and J by 2 bases, with 11 bases of the junction left unmatched. This CDR3 has 18 amino acids. CDR3 in DNA: TGTGCCAGCAGCTTGTGGGGGCGAGGCGGGAGGGTCACAGATACGCAGTATTTT. It yields the protein CASSLWGRGGRVTDTQYF.

The gene calls are TRBV6-2 or TRBV6-3 and TRBJ1-2, with D possibly TRBD1 on 6 matching bases. Deletions cut 6 bases from V and 6 bases from J, with 17 bases between. CDR3 length: 14 amino acids. Germline CDR1 is MNHEY and CDR2 is SVGEGT. CDR3 in amino acids: CASSPPGTRNGYTF. For the CDR3, the DNA is TGTGCCAGCAGCCCTCCCGGGACACGAAATGGCTACACCTTC.

The chain carries TRBV6-2 or TRBV6-3 and TRBJ2-4; TRBD2 aligns across 8 bases. With 0 bases clipped from V and 0 bases from J, the junction kept 4 bases outside the gene matches. This CDR3 comprises 17 residues. Germline V gene data show CDR1 as MNHEY and CDR2 as SVGEGT. The CDR3 sequence: CASSYSKLAVAKNIQYF. Here the CDR3 DNA reads TGTGCCAGCAGTTACTCGAAACTAGCGGTAGCCAAAAACATTCAGTACTTC.